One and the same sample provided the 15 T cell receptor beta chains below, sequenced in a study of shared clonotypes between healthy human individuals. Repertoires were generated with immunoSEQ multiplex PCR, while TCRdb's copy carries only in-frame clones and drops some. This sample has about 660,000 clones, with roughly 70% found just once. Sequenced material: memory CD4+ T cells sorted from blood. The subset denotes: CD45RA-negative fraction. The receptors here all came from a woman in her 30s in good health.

The CDR3 DNA follows: TGTGCCAGCAGTGTCCCGGGGGCTAATGAAAAACTGTTTTTT. Its translation: CASSVPGANEKLFF. The V and J genes are TRBV25-1 and TRBJ1-4; D is perhaps TRBD1 (5 bases). V was cut by 4 bases and J by 3 bases, with 9 bases left in between. This CDR3 is built from 14 residues. Germline-derived CDR1 and CDR2 are MGHDK and SYGVNS.

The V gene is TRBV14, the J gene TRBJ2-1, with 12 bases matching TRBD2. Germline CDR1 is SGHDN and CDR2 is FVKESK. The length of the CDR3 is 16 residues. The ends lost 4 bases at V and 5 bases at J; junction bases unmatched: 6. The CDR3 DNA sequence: TGTGCCAGCAGCCTGCTAGCGGGAGGGCGAAACAATGAGCAGTTCTTC. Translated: CASSLLAGGRNNEQFF.

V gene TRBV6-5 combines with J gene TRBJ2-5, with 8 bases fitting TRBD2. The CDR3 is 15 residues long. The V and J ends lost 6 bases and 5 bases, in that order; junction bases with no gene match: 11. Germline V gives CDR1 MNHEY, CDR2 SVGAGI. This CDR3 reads CASRDSGKVAETQYF. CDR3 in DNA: TGTGCCAGCAGAGATAGCGGGAAGGTGGCGGAGACCCAGTACTTC.

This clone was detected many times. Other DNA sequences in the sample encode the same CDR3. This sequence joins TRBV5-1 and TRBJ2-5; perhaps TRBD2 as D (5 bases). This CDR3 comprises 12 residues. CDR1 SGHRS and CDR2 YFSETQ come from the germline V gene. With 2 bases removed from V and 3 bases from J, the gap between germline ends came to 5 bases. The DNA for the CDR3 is TGCGCCAGCAGCTTAGCGGAAGAGACCCAGTACTTC. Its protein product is CASSLAEETQYF.

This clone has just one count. CDR3: CASSTQTGGEAFF. The CDR3, as DNA: TGTGCCAGCAGTACTCAAACAGGGGGGGAAGCTTTCTTT. This chain connects TRBV28 to TRBJ1-1; TRBD1 matches at 8 bases. Per the germline V gene, CDR1 is MDHEN and CDR2 is SYDVKM. The CDR3 runs to 13 residues. V gave up 5 bases and J gave up 8 bases; unmatched junction bases: 7.

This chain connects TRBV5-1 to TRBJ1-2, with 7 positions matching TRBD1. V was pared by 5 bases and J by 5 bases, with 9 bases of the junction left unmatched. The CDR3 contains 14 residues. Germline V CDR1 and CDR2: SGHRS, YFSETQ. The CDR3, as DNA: TGCGCCAGCAGGCCAACAGGGGCCAAATATGGCTACACCTTC. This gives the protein CASRPTGAKYGYTF.

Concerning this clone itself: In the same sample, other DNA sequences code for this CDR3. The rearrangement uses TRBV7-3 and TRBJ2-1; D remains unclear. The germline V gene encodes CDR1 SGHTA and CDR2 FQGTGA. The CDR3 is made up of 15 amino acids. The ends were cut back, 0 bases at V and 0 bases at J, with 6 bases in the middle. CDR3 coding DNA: TGTGCCAGCAGCTTAACTAGCAGCTCCTACAATGAGCAGTTCTTC. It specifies CASSLTSSSYNEQFF.

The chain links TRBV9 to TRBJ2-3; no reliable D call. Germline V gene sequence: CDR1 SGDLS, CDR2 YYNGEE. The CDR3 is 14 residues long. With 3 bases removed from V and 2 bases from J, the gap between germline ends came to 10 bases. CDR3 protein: CASSARYFTDTQYF. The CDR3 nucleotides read TGTGCCAGCAGCGCTAGGTACTTCACAGATACGCAGTATTTT.

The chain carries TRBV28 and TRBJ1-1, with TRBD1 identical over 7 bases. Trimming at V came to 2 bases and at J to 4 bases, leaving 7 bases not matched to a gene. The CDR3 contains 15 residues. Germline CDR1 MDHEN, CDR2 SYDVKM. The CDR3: CASSLRGLGSTEAFF. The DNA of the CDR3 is TGTGCCAGCAGTTTAAGGGGGCTAGGGAGCACTGAAGCTTTCTTT.

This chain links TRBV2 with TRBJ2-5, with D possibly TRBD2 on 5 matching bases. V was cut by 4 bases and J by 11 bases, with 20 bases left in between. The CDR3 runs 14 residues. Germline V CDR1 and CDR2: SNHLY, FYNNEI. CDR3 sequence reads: CASSVSGNLREQYF. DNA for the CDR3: TGTGCCAGCAGTGTTTCCGGGAATCTGAGGGAGCAGTACTTC.

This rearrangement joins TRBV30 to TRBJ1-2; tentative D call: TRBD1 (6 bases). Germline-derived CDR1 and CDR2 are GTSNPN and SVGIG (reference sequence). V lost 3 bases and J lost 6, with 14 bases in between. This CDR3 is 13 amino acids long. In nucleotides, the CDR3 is TGTGCCTGGAGAGTCCCGGGGGCCGATGGCTACACCTTC. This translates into CAWRVPGADGYTF. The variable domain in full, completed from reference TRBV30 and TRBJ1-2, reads SQTIHQWPATLVQPVGSPLSLECTVEGTSNPNLYWYRQAAGRGLQLLFYSVGIGQISSEVPQNLSASRPQDRQFILSSKKLLLSDSGFYLCAWRVPGADGYTFGSGTRLTVV.

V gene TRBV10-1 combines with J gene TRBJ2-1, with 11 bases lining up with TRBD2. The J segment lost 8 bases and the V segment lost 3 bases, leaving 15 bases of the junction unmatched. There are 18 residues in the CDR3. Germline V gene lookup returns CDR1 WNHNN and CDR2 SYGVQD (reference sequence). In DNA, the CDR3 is TGCGCCAGCAGTGACGCGGACCCTGGGCTAGCGGGAGGCCATGAGCAGTTCTTC. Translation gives CASSDADPGLAGGHEQFF.

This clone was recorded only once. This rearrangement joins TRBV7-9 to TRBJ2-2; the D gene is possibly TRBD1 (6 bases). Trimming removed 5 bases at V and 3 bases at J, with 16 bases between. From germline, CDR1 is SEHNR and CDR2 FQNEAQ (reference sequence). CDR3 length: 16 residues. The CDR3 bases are TGTGCCAGCAGCCGGAGACAGGATGAAGACACCGGGGAGCTGTTTTTT. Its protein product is CASSRRQDEDTGELFF. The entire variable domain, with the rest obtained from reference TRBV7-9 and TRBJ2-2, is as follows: DTGVSQNPRHKITKRGQNVTFRCDPISEHNRLYWYRQTLGQGPEFLTYFQNEAQLEKSRLLSDRFSAERPKGSFSTLEIQRTEQGDSAMYLCASSRRQDEDTGELFFGEGSRLTVL.

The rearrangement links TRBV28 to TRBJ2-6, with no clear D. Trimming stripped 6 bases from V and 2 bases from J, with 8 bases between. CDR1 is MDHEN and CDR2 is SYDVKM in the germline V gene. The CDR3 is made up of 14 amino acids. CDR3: CASRNSAGANVLTF. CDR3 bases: TGTGCCAGCAGGAATAGTGCTGGGGCCAACGTCCTGACTTTC.

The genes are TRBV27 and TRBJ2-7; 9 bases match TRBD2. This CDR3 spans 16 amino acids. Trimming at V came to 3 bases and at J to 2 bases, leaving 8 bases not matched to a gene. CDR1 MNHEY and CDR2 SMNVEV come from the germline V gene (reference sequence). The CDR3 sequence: CASSFTGTSWTYEQYF. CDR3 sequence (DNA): TGTGCCAGCAGTTTCACCGGGACTAGCTGGACCTACGAGCAGTACTTC.